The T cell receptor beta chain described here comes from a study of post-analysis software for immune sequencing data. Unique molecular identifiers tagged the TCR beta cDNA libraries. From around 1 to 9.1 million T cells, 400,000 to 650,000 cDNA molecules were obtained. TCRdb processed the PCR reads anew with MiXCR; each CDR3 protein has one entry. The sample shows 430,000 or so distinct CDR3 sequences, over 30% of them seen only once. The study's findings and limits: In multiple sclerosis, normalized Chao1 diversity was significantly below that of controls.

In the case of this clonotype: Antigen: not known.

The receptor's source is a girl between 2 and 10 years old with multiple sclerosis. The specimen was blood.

The CDR3 sequence is CARATGTQRDGYTF. DNA of the CDR3: TGTGCTAGGGCCACCGGGACTCAGAGGGATGGCTACACCTTC. This chain connects TRBV12-5 to TRBJ1-2; tentatively, D is TRBD1 (5 bases). This CDR3 has 14 amino acids. The V and J ends lost 9 bases and 6 bases respectively, with 20 bases between them. Germline V gene lookup returns CDR1 LGHNT and CDR2 FRNRAP.